This T cell receptor beta chain was documented in a study of OX40 agonist ivuxolimab in advanced cancers. Study context: Melanoma, hepatocellular carcinoma, head and neck or renal cell cancer occurred in dose-escalation patients. Patients were roughly 81% male with ages about 23 to 79, mean 60.

On this clone: Its specificity is unknown. The CDR3 ends on some other residue instead of the conserved phenylalanine or tryptophan, so this is likely a read error. The DNA is omitted, as the CDR3 cannot be located on it reliably, and the CDR3 follows TCRdb's listing.

Profiled with immunoSEQ multiplex PCR; TCRdb holds only in-frame clones, not every one. The sample has some 66,000 clones, about 85% seen once. The study, taken as a whole, reports: Within 6 weeks, CD4+ and CD8+ blood T cells expanded clonally at 0.1 to 3.0 mg/kg. CD8+ T cells averaged more expanded clones than CD4+.

The CDR3 length equals 8 residues, ends included. CDR1 and CDR2 from the germline V gene are SNHLY and FYNNEI. The chain uses TRBV2 and TRBJ1-2. This sample comprised CD4+ or CD8+ T cells sorted from blood, obtained in a trial of the OX40 agonist ivuxolimab. The sequence came from an adult with an advanced solid tumor such as melanoma, head and neck, liver or kidney cancer. The chain's CDR3 is CAGGSGPY.